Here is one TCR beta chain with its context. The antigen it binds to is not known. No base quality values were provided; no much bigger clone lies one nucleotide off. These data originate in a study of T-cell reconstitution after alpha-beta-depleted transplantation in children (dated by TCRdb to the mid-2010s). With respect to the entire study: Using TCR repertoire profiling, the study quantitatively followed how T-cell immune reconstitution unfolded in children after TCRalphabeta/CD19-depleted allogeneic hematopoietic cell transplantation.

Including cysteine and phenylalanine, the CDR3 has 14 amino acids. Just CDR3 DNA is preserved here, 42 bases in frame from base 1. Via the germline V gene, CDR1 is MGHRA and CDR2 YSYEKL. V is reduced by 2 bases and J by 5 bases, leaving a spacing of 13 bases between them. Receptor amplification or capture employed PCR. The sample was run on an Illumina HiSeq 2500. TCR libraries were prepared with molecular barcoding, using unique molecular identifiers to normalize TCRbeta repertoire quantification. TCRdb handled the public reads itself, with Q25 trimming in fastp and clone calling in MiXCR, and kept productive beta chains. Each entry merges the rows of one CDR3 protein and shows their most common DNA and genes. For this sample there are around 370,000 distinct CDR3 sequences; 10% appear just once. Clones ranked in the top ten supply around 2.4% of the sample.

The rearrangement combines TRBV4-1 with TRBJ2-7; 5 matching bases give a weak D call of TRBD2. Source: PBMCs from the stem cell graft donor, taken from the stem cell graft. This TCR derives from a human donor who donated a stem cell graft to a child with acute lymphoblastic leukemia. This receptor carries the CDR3 CASSQQEVLNEQYF. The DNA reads TGCGCCAGCAGCCAACAGGAGGTGCTCAACGAGCAGTACTTC.